Shown below are 25 T cell receptor beta chains from a single sample sequenced in a study of tumor-infiltrating lymphocytes in primary liver carcinoma. The study co-extracted DNA and RNA from about 20-30 mg of unsorted bulk tissue. Constant-region priming of around 500 ng total RNA yielded TCR beta cDNA. Amplification in three nested multiplex PCR rounds with slightly modified ARM-PCR gave rise to TCR beta libraries. The two initial PCR rounds, around 11 cycles each, used TRBV1-TRBV30 forward and C-beta reverse primers. TCRdb re-called the multiplex PCR reads with MiXCR, one entry per CDR3 protein. The sample carries approximately 60,000 distinct CDR3 sequences, 55% to 75% recorded once. Material for sequencing was liver tumor tissue from sampling region 2. Subset reported: tumor region T2, inferior pole. The receptor source for this set is a man between 40 and 49 years old with primary liver carcinoma and hepatitis B virus infection.

This chain links TRBV28 with TRBJ1-5; weak D call: TRBD2 (6 bases). The DNA end is a closer match to TRBJ2-3, so the J assignment may be wrong. Per germline, CDR1 MDHEN and CDR2 SYDVKM. The CDR3 covers 15 residues. CDR3 loop: CASSSPRGSNQPQYF. The CDR3 region has the DNA TGTGCCAGCAGTTCTCCCCGGGGGAGCAATCAGCCCCAGTATTTT.

The chain has TRBV5-6 and TRBJ2-7; D perhaps matches TRBD2 (5 bases). V was shortened by 1 base and J by 2 bases, with 16 bases between the two germline ends. The V gene's germline CDR1 is SGHDT and CDR2 YYEEEE. CDR3 length: 16 amino acids. CDR3 bases: TGTGCCAGCAGCTTGTCGAGGGTGGCTAGCACCTACGAGCAGTACTTC. This sequence encodes CASSLSRVASTYEQYF.

A single count supports this clonotype. The junction shows a germline mismatch at one end, possibly a read error. The chain has TRBV12-3 or TRBV12-4 and TRBJ2-6; the D is unclear. The length of the CDR3 is 13 residues. The CDR3 sequence is CARSLPGANVLTF. The CDR3, as DNA: TGCGCCAGGAGTTTGCCCGGGGCCAACGTCCTGACTTTC.

A word on this clonotype: A much larger clonotype is one base distant, so this may be a read error. This rearrangement joins TRBV4-2 to TRBJ2-7; D uncertain. The CDR3 totals 12 residues. Germline V CDR1 and CDR2: LGHNA, YNFKEQ. The CDR3 is CVSSQEAHEQYF. The CDR3 DNA reads TGTGTCAGCAGCCAAGAGGCCCACGAGCAGTACTTC.

As concerns this clonotype: The missing conserved phenylalanine or tryptophan at the end of this CDR3 makes a read error likely. The gene calls are TRBV12-3 or TRBV12-4 and TRBJ1-2; 9 nucleotides align to TRBD1. CDR3 size: 13 residues. Germline trimming cut 6 bases from V and 3 bases from J; bases unmatched to any gene: 2. The CDR3 region is CASSRTGDYGYTS. CDR3 coding DNA: TGTGCCAGCAGCCGGACAGGGGACTATGGCTACACCTCA.

This clonotype turned up a few times. The chain recombines TRBV6-1 with TRBJ1-5; D is possibly TRBD1 (5 bases). The length of the CDR3 is 15 residues. Trimming stripped 3 bases from V and 4 bases from J, with 13 bases between. Germline V lookup: CDR1 MNHNS, CDR2 SASEGT. The CDR3, as DNA: TGTGCCAGCAGTGATCCGGGACGGGGGAATCAGCCCCAGCATTTT. This sequence encodes CASSDPGRGNQPQHF.

V usage is TRBV6-2 or TRBV6-3 and J usage is TRBJ2-6, with no clear D. CDR3 length equals 15 residues. CDR1 and CDR2 from the germline V gene are MNHEY and SVGEGT. The DNA for the CDR3 is TGTGTCAGTAGTGACTCGATATCAGGGGCCAACGTCCTGACTTTC. Protein: CVSSDSISGANVLTF.

This clonotype showed up just once. This may be a read error: a much more frequent sequence differs by one nucleotide. The rearrangement uses TRBV19 and TRBJ2-7, with D maybe TRBD1 (6 bases). Germline assignment: CDR1 LNHDA and CDR2 SQIVND (reference sequence). The CDR3 spans 13 residues. The CDR3 loop is CVSSINRAYEQYF. The CDR3 DNA reads TGTGTCAGTAGTATTAACAGGGCCTACGAGCAGTACTTC.

This clonotype was seen more than once but under ten times. The chain recombines TRBV20-1 with TRBJ1-6; no definite D call. Trimming took 5 bases from V and 7 from J, leaving 15 bases between them. The CDR3 has 14 residues. Germline V gene sequence: CDR1 DFQATT, CDR2 SNEGSKA (reference sequence). In DNA form, the CDR3 reads TGCAGTGCTGATGGACCCGGCGGCAATTCACCCCTCCACTTT. It specifies CSADGPGGNSPLHF.

V and J are TRBV6-1 and TRBJ1-5, with TRBD1 identical over 7 bases. Trimming removed 5 bases from V and 3 bases from J; junction bases left unmatched: 7. Germline CDR1 is MNHNS and CDR2 is SASEGT. CDR3 length equals 15 residues. The DNA of the CDR3 is TGTGCCAGCAGTATCACAGGGGCCGTCAATCAGCCCCAGCATTTT. It encodes CASSITGAVNQPQHF.

Regarding this clonotype: In this CDR3 the conserved last residue, phenylalanine or tryptophan, is missing, so a read error is likely. The V gene is TRBV29-1, the J gene TRBJ2-2; 7 nucleotides agree with TRBD2. CDR1 is SQVTM, CDR2 ANQGSEA, per germline. The CDR3 spans 15 residues. The CDR3 DNA reads as TGCAATGTTGAGACTAGCACGGCGAACACCGGGGAGCTGTTTTCT. Translated, it gives CNVETSTANTGELFS.

About this clonotype itself: A much larger clone sits a single nucleotide away, making a read error possible. Here the CDR3 omits its conserved ending phenylalanine or tryptophan, so a read error is the likely source. V gene TRBV4-1 combines with J gene TRBJ2-1; D is perhaps TRBD2 (6 bases). This CDR3 is built from 10 residues. CDR1 is MGHRA and CDR2 is YSYEKL in the germline V gene. The CDR3 coding sequence is TGCGCCAACAGCGCGGGACAGCAGTTCCTC. This codes for CANSAGQQFL.

Of note for this clonotype: One end of the junction varies from germline; a read error may be responsible. The chain carries TRBV29-1 and TRBJ1-2; TRBD1 matches at 8 bases. CDR3 length equals 14 residues. CDR1 and CDR2 from the germline V gene are SQVTM and ANQGSEA. The CDR3: CSVPSRTGRYDYTF. CDR3 sequence (DNA): TGCAGCGTTCCGAGTCGGACAGGGCGCTATGACTACACCTTC. The variable domain in full, with the rest retrieved from reference TRBV29-1 and TRBJ1-2, is SAVISQKPSRDICQRGTSLTIQCQVDSQVTMMFWYRQQPGQSLTLIATANQGSEATYESGFVIDKFPISRPNLTFSTLTVSNMSPEDSSIYLCSVPSRTGRYDYTFGSGTRLTVV.

The chain joins TRBV4-2 to TRBJ1-1; 8 positions match TRBD1. V was pared by 10 bases and J by 5 bases, with 21 bases of the junction left unmatched. Germline V CDR1 and CDR2: LGHNA, YNFKEQ. The CDR3 length is 17 residues. Written as DNA, the CDR3 is TGTGCCAACGGCCAAGAGTATGGACAGGGTTTTTGGACTGAAGCTTTCTTT. Amino acids: CANGQEYGQGFWTEAFF.

For this clonotype: A much more abundant neighbour one base away suggests this may be a read error. This rearrangement joins TRBV5-1 to TRBJ2-7; 11 bases are shared with TRBD1. Germline CDR1 reads SGHRS; CDR2 reads YFSETQ. CDR3 length: 17 amino acids. CDR3 loop: CANSLRGQGDSSYEQYF. CDR3 in DNA: TGCGCCAACAGCTTGCGGGGACAGGGGGACTCCTCCTACGAGCAGTACTTC.

Notes on this clonotype: Mismatch with germline at one junction end may stem from a read error. The V gene is TRBV6-5, the J gene TRBJ1-1; TRBD1 might be the D (5 bases). From germline, CDR1 is MNHEY and CDR2 SVGAGI. The CDR3 runs to 14 residues. CDR3 bases: TGTGCCAGCAGTTATTCAGGGACTAACAATGAAGCCTTCTTT. This encodes CASSYSGTNNEAFF.

This clonotype was seen a single time. Compared with germline, one end of the junction differs, possibly owing to a read error. The chain combines TRBV6-5 with TRBJ1-4; D call uncertain. Germline V gene lookup returns CDR1 MNHEY and CDR2 SVGAGI. The CDR3 loop spans 15 amino acids. The DNA of the CDR3 is TGTGCCAGTAGTTACTCGATCGCAGGAGGCGAAAAACTGTTTTTT. Encoded protein: CASSYSIAGGEKLFF.

Points on this clonotype: As the CDR3 is not closed by the conserved phenylalanine or tryptophan, this likely results from a read error. The V and J genes are TRBV4-1 and TRBJ2-3, with 10 positions matching TRBD2. CDR1 MGHRA and CDR2 YSYEKL come from the germline V gene. There are 18 residues in the CDR3. Trimming at V came to 3 bases and at J to 6 bases, leaving 15 bases not matched to a gene. DNA of the CDR3: TGCGCCAGCAGCCAGACCATTGTCCTAGCGGGGGTCACCGATACGCAGTATTTG. This translates into CASSQTIVLAGVTDTQYL.

Regarding this clonotype: Given the absence of the conserved phenylalanine or tryptophan at the CDR3 end, a read error is likely. V usage is TRBV6-5 and J usage is TRBJ2-7; 9 nucleotides align to TRBD1. The germline CDR1 and CDR2 sequences are MNHEY and SVGAGI. This CDR3 region has 16 residues. The CDR3 spells CANSRTRGQGFYEQYS. Written as DNA, the CDR3 is TGTGCTAACAGCCGCACCCGAGGACAGGGGTTCTACGAGCAGTACTCC.

This clonotype has only a few counts. One junction end does not reproduce the germline sequence, and a read error may be involved. V is TRBV29-1 and J is TRBJ2-1, with 8 bases lining up with TRBD2. Germline CDR1 and CDR2: SQVTM and ANQGSEA. CDR3 size: 13 residues. CDR3 bases: TGCAGCCTACCGGGACTAGGAGACAATAAGCAATTCTTC. Amino acid sequence: CSLPGLGDNKQFF.

A note on this clonotype: The conserved phenylalanine or tryptophan normally closing the CDR3 is absent here, so this likely arose from a read error. The genes are TRBV5-4 and TRBJ2-3; D not certain. The V gene's germline CDR1 is SGHNT and CDR2 YYREEE (reference sequence). The CDR3 is 13 amino acids. DNA for the CDR3: TGTGCCAGCAGCTTGGCTGGGGAAGATATGCAGTATGTT. It encodes CASSLAGEDMQYV.

As concerns this clonotype: A read error may account for a junction end that differs from germline. The gene calls are TRBV6-1 and TRBJ2-7; TRBD1 agrees at 7 bases. The germline CDR1 and CDR2 sequences are MNHNS and SASEGT. This CDR3 is 15 amino acids long. This chain's CDR3 is CASNLGGSSSYEQYF. Written as DNA, the CDR3 is TGTGCAAGCAACCTAGGGGGCAGTAGCTCCTACGAGCAGTACTTC.

This clonotype was observed a single time. One end of the junction fails to match germline, which may point to a read error. The V call is TRBV4-3, the J call TRBJ2-7; D call uncertain. The CDR3 totals 13 residues. In germline, CDR1 is LGHNA, CDR2 YSLEER. The CDR3 spells CASSQPRESEEYF. The CDR3 DNA is TGCGCCAGCAGCCAACCGAGAGAGTCCGAGGAGTACTTC.

As concerns this clonotype: Its ends do not fully match the called genes, so a read error is possible. The chain uses TRBV6-5 and TRBJ2-3, with D maybe TRBD1 (6 bases). The CDR3 runs 17 residues. Germline V gene data show CDR1 as MNHEY and CDR2 as SVGAGI. The CDR3 sequence: CASSVSGVPSSTDTQYF. The DNA of the CDR3 is TGTGCAAGCAGTGTATCAGGGGTCCCCTCTAGCACAGATACGCAGTATTTT.

Regarding this clonotype: A much bigger clone sits one base away, suggesting this may be a read error. This sequence joins TRBV5-1 and TRBJ2-3; D gene unclear. The DNA matches TRBJ1-5 better at its end, which makes the J call doubtful. From germline, CDR1 is SGHRS and CDR2 YFSETQ. The CDR3 sequence is 15 residues long. CDR3 amino acids: CASSNVAGGADTQHF. The CDR3 coding sequence is TGCGCCAGCAGCAACGTAGCGGGAGGCGCAGATACGCAGCATTTT.